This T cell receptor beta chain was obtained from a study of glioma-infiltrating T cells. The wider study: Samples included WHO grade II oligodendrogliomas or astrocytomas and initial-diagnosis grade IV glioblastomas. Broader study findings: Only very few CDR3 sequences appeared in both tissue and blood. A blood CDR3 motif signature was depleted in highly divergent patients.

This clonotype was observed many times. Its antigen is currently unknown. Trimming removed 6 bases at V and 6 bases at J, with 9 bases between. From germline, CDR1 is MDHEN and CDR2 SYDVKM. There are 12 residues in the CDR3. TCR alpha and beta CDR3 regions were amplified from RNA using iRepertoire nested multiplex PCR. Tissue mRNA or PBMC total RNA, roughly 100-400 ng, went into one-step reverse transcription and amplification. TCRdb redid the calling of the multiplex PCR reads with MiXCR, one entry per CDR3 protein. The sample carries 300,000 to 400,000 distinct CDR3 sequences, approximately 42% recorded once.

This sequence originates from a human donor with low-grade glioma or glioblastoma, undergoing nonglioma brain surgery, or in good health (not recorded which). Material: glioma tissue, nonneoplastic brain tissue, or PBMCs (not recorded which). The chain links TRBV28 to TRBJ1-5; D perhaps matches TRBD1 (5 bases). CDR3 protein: CASRGEGQPQHF. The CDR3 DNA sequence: TGTGCCAGCAGGGGGGAAGGTCAGCCCCAGCATTTT. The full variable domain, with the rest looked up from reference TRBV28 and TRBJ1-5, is DVKVTQSSRYLVKRTGEKVFLECVQDMDHENMFWYRQDPGLGLRLIYFSYDVKMKEKGDIPEGYSVSREKKERFSLILESASTNQTSMYLCASRGEGQPQHFGDGTRLSIL.